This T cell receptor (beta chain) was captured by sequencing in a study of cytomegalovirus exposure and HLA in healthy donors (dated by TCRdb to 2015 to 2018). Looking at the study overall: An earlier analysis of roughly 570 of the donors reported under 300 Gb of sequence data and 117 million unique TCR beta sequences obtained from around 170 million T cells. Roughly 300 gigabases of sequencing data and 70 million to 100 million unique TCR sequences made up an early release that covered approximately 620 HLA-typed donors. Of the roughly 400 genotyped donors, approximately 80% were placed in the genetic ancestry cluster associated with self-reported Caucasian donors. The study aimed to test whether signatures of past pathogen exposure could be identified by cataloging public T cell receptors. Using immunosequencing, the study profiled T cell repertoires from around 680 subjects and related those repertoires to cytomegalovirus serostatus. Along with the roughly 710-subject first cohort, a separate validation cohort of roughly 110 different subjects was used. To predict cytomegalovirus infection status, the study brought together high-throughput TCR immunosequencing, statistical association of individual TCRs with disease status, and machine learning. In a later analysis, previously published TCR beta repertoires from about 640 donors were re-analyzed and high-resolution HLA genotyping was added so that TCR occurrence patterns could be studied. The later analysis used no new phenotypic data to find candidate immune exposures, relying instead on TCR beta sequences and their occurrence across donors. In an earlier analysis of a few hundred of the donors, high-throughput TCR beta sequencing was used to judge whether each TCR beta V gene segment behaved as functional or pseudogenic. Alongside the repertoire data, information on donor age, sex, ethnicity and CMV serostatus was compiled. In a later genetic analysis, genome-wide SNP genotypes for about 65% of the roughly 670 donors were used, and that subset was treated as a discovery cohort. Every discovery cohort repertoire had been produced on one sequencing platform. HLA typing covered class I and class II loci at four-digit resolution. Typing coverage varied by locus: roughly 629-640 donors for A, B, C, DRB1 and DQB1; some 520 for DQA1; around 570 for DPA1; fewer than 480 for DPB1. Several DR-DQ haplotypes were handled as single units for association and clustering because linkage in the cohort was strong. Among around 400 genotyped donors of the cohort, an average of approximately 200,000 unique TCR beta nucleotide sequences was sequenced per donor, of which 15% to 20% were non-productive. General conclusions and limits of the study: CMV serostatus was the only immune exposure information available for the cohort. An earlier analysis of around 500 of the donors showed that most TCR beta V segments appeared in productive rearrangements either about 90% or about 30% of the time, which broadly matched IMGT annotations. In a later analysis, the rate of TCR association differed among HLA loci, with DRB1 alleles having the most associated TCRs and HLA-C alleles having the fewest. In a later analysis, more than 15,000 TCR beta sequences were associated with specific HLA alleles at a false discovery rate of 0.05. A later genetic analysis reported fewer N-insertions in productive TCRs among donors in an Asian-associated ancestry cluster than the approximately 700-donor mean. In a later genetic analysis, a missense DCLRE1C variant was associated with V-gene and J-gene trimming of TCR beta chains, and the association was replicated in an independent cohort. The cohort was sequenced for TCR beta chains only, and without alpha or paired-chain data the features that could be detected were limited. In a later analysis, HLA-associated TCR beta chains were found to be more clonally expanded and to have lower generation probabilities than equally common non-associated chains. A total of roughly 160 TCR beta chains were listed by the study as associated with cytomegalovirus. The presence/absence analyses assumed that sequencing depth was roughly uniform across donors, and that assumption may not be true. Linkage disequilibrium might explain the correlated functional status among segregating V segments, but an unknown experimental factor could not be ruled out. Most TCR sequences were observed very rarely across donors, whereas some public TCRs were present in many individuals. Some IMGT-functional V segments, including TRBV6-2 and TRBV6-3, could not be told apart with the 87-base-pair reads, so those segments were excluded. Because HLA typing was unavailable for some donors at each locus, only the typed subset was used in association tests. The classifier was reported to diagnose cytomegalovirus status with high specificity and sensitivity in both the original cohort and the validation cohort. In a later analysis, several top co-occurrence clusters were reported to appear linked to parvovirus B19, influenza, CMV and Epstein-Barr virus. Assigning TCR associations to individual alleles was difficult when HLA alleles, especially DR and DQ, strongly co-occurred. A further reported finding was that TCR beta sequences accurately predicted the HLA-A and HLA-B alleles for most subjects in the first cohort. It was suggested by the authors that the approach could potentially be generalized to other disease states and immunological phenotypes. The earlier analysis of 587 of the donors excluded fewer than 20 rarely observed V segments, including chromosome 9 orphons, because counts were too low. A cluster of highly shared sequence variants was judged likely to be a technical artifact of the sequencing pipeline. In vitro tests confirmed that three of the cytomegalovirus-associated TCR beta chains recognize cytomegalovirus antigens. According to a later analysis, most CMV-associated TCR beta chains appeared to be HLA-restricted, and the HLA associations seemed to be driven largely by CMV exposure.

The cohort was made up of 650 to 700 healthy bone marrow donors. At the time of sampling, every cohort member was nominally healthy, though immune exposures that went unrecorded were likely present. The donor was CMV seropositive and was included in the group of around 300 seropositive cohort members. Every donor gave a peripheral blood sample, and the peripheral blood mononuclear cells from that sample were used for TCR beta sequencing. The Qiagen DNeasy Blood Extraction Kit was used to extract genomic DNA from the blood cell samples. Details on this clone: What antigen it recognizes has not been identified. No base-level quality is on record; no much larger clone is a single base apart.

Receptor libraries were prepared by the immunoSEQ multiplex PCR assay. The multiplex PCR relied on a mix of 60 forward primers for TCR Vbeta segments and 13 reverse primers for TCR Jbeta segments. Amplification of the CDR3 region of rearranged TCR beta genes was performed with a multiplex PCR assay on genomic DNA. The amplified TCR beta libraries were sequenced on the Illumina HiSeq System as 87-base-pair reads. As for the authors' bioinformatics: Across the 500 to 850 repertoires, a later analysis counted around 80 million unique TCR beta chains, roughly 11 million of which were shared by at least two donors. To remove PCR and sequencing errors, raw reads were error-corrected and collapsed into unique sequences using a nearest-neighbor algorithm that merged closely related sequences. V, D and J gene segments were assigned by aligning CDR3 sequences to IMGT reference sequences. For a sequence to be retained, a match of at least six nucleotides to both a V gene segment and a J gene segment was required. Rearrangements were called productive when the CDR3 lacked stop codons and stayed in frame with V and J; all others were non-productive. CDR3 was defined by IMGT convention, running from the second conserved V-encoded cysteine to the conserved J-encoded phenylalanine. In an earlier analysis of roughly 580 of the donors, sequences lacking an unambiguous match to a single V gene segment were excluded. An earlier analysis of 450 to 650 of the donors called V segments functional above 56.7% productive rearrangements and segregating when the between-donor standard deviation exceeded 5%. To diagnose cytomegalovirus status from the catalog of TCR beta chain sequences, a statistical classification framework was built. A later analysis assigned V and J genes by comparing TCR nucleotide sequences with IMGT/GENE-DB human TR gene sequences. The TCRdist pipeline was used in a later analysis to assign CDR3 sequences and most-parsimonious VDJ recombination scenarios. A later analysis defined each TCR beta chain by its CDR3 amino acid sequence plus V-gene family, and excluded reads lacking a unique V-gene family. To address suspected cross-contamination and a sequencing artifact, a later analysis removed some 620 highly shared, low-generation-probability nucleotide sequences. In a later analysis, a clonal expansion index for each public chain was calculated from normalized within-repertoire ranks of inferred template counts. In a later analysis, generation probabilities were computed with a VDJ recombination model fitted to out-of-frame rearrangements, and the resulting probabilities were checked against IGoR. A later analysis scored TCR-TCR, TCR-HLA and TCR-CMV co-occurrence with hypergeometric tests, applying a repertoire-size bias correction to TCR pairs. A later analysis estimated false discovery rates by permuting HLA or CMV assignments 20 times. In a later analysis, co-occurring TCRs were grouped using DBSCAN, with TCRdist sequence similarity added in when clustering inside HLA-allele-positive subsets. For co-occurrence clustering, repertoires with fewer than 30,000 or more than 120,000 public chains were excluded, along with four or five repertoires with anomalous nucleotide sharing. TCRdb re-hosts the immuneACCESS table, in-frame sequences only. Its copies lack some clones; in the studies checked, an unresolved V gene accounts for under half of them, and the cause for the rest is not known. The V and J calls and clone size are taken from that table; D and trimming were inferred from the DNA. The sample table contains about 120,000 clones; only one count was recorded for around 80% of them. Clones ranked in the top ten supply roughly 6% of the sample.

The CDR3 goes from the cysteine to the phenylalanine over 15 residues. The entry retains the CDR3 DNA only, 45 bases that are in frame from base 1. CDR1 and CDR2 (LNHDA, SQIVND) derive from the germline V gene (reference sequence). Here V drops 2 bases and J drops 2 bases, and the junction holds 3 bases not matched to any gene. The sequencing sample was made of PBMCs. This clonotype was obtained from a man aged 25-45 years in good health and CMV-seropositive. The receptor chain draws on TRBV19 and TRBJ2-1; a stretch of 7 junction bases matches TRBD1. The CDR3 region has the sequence CASSIPQGAYNEQFF. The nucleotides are TGTGCCAGTAGTATACCCCAGGGGGCCTACAATGAGCAGTTCTTC.